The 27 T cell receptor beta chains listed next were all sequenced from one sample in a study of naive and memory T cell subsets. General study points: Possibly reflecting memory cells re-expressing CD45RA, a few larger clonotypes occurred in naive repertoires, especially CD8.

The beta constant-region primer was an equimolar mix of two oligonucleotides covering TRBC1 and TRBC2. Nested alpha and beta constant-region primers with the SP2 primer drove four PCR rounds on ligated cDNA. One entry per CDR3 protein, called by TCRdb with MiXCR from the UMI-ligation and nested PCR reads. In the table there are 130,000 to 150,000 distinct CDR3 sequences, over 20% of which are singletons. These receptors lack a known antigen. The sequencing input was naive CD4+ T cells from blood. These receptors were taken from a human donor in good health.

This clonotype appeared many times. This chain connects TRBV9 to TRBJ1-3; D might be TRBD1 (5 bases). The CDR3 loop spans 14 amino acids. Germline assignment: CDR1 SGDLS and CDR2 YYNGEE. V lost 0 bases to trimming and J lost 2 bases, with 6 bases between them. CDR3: CASSVGGAGNTIYF. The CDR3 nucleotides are TGTGCCAGCAGCGTAGGGGGGGCTGGAAACACCATATATTTT.

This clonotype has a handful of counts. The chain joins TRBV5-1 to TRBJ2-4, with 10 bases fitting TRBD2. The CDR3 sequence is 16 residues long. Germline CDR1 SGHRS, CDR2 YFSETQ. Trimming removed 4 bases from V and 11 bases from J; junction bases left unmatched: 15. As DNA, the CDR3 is TGCGCCAGCAGCCCCGGACAGAGACTAGCGGGCGCATTTCAGTACTTC. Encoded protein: CASSPGQRLAGAFQYF.

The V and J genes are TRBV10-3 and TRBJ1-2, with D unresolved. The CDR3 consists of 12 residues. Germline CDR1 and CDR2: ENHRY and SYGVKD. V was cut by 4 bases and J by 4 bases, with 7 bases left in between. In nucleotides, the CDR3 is TGTGCCATCAGTGGAGATGGCTATGGCTACACCTTC. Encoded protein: CAISGDGYGYTF.

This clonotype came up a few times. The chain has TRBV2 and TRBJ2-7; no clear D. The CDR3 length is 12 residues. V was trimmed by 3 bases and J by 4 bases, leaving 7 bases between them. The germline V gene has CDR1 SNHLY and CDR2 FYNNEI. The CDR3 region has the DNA TGTGCCAGCAGTGAGAAATTTTACGAGCAGTACTTC. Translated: CASSEKFYEQYF.

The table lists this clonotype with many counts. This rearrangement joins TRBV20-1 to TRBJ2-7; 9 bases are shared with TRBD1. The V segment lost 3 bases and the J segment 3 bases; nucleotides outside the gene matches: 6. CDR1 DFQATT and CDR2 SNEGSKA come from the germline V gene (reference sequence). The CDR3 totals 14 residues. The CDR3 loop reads CSARPGQGLYEQYF. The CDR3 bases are TGCAGTGCTAGGCCGGGACAGGGCCTCTACGAGCAGTACTTC.

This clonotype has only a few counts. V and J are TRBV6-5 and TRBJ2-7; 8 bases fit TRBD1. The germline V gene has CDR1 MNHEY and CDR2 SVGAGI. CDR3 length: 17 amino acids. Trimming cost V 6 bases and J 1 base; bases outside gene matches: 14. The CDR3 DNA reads TGTGCCAGCAGGGACAGGGAGCCTATCGGACTTTCCTACGAGCAGTACTTC. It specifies CASRDREPIGLSYEQYF.

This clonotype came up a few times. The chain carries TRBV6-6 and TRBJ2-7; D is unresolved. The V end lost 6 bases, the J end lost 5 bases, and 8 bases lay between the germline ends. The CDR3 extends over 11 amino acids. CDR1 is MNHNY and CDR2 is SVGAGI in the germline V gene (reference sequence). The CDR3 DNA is TGTGCCAGCAGCCACCTGGACGAGCAGTACTTC. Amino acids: CASSHLDEQYF.

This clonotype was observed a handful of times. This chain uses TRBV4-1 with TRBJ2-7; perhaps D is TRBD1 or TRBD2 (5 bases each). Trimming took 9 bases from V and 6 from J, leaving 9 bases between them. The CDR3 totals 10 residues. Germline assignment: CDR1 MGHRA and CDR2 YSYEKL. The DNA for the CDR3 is TGCGCCAGAAAGAGGGGCGAGCAGTACTTC. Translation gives CARKRGEQYF.

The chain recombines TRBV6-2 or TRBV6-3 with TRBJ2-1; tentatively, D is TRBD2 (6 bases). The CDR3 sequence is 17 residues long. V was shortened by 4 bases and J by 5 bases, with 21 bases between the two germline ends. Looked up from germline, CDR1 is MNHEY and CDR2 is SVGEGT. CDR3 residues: CASSFTPTSPDNNEQFF. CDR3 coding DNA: TGTGCCAGCAGTTTCACCCCAACTAGCCCCGACAACAATGAGCAGTTCTTC.

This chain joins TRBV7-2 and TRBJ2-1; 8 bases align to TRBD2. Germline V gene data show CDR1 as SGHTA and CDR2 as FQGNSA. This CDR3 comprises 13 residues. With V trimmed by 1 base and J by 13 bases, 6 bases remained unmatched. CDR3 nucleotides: TGTGCCAGCAGCTTAGGATCCAGGACTAGCCAGTTCTTC. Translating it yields CASSLGSRTSQFF.

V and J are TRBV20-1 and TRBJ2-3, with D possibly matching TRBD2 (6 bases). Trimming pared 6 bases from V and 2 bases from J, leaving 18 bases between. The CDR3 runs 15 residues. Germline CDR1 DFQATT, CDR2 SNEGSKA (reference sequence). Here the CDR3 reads CSAFMASENTDTQYF. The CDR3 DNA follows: TGCAGTGCCTTTATGGCTAGCGAGAACACAGATACGCAGTATTTT.

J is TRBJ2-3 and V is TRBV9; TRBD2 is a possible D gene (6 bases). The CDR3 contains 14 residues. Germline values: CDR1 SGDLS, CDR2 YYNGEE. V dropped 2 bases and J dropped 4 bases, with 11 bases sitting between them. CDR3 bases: TGTGCCAGCAGCGTGGGCGGGATGGCAGATACGCAGTATTTT. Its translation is CASSVGGMADTQYF.

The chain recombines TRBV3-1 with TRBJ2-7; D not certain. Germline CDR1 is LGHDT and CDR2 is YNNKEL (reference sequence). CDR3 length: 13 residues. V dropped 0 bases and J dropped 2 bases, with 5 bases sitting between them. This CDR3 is CASSQDAPYEQYF. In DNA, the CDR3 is TGTGCCAGCAGCCAAGACGCCCCCTACGAGCAGTACTTC.

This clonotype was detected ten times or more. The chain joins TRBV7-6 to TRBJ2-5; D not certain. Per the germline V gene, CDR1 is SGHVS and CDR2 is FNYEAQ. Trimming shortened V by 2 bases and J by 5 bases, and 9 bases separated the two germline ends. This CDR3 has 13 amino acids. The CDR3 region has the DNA TGTGCCAGCAGCTTATTGTTCGGGGAGACCCAGTACTTC. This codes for CASSLLFGETQYF.

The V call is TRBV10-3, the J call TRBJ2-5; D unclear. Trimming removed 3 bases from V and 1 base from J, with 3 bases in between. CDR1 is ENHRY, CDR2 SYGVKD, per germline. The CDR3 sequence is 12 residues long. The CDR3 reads CAISDRQETQYF. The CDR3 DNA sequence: TGTGCCATCAGTGACCGCCAAGAGACCCAGTACTTC.

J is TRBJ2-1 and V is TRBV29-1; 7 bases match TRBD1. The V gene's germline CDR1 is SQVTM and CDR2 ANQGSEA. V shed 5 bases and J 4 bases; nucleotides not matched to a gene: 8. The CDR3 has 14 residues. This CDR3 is CSVSRQGVYNEQFF. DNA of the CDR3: TGCAGCGTTTCGAGACAGGGAGTTTACAATGAGCAGTTCTTC.

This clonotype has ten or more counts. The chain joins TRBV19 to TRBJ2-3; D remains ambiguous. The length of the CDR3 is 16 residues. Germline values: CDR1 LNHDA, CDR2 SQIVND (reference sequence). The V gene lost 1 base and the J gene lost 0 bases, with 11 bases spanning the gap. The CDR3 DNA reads TGTGCCAGTAGTATAGGCTGGATTTCTAGCACAGATACGCAGTATTTT. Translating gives CASSIGWISSTDTQYF.

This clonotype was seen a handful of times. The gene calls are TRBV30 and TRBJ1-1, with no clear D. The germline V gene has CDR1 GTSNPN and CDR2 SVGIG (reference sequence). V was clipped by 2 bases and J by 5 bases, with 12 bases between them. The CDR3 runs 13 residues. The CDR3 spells CAWSRWTGTEAFF. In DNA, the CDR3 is TGTGCCTGGAGTCGGTGGACCGGGACTGAAGCTTTCTTT.

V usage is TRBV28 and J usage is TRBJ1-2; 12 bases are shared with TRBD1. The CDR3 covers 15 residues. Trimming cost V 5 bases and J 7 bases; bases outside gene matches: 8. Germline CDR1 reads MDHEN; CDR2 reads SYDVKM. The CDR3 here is CASSLLGQGAPGYTF. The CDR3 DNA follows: TGTGCCAGCAGTCTACTGGGACAGGGGGCGCCTGGCTACACCTTC.

CDR3 nucleotide sequence: TGTGCCAGCGGGTTACCCGGGACAGGGACCTACGAGCAGTACTTC. Residues: CASGLPGTGTYEQYF. The chain combines TRBV28 with TRBJ2-7, with 9 nucleotides matching TRBD1. Germline-derived CDR1 and CDR2 are MDHEN and SYDVKM. This CDR3 contains 15 residues. V was clipped by 8 bases and J by 2 bases; unmatched bases: 10.

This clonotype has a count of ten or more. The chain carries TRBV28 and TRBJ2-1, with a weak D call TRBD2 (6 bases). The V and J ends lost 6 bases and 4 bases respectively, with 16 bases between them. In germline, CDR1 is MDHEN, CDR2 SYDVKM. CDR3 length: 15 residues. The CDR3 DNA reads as TGTGCCAGCAGCCTAACTAGCAGCCGTTACAATGAGCAGTTCTTC. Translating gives CASSLTSSRYNEQFF.

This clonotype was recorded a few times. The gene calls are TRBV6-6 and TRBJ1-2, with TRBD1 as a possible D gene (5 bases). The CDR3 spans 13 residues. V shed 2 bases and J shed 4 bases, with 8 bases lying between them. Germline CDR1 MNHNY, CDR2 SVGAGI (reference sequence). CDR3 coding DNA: TGTGCCAGCAGTTACCCGGACACCTATGGCTACACCTTC. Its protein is CASSYPDTYGYTF.

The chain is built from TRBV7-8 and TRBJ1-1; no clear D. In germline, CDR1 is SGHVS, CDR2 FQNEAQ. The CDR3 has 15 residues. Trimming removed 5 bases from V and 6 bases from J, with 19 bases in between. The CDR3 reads CASSPTWEGRAEAFF. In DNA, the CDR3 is TGTGCCAGCAGCCCTACGTGGGAGGGTAGGGCTGAAGCTTTCTTT.

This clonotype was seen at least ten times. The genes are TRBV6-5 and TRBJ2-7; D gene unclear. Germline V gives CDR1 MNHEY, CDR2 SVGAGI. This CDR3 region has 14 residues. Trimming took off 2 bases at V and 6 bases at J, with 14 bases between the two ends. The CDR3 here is CASSYRQVGSEQYF. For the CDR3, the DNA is TGTGCCAGCAGTTACCGGCAGGTTGGTAGCGAGCAGTACTTC.

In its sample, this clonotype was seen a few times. This chain's CDR3 is CSVNRASSVNTEAFF. The CDR3 nucleotides read TGCAGTGTGAACAGGGCATCGAGTGTGAACACTGAAGCTTTCTTT. V usage is TRBV20-1 and J usage is TRBJ1-1; weak D call: TRBD1 (6 bases). V was clipped by 7 bases and J by 0 bases, with 18 bases between them. Germline V gene lookup returns CDR1 DFQATT and CDR2 SNEGSKA (reference sequence). The CDR3 has 15 residues.

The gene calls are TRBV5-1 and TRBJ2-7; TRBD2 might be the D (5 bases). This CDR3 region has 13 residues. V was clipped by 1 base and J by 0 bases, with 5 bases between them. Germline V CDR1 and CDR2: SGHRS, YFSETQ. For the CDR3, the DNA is TGCGCCAGCAGCTTGCTAGCCTCCTACGAGCAGTACTTC. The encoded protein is CASSLLASYEQYF.

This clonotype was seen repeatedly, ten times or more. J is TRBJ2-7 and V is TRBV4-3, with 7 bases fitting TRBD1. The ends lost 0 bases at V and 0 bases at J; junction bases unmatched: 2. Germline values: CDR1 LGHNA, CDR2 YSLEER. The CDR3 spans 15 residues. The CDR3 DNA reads TGCGCCAGCAGCCAAGAGACAGGGAGCTCCTACGAGCAGTACTTC. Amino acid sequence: CASSQETGSSYEQYF.